The rows below give T cell receptor beta chains drawn from one sample of a study of molecular identifiers for immune sequencing clone quantification. Each CDR3 protein gets one entry after TCRdb re-called the PCR reads with MiXCR. The data hold some 320,000 distinct CDR3 sequences, with around 21% observed a single time. The sequencing sample was made of naive CD8+ T cells from blood, with Jurkat cell RNA spiked in. Receptors were obtained from a human donor in good health. Some libraries in this study had Jurkat cell RNA spiked in. Each CDR3 is given with its conserved first and last residue. Fields, in order: J gene, V gene, CDR3 length, CDR3 protein.

TRBJ1-5 | TRBV6-2/TRBV6-3 | 15 | CASRPTMGLNQPQHF
TRBJ1-1 | TRBV29-1 | 14 | CSDDIQGLNTEAFF
TRBJ1-5 | TRBV4-1 | 15 | CASSQGGGGNQPQHF
TRBJ1-1 | TRBV7-9 | 13 | CASSARLQDEAFF
TRBJ1-3 | TRBV29-1 | 16 | CSVEGTLGFSGNTIYF
TRBJ2-3 | TRBV6-2/TRBV6-3 | 16 | CASSHPEGLAKNTQYF
TRBJ2-2 | TRBV7-6 | 18 | CASSLALGRGLHTGELFF
TRBJ1-1 | TRBV9 | 14 | CASSVEGPGTEAFF
TRBJ1-5 | TRBV25-1 | 15 | CASSESGDGNQPQHF
TRBJ2-2 | TRBV27 | 13 | CASSWGGSGELFF
TRBJ2-7 | TRBV6-2/TRBV6-3 | 11 | CGTSGGHEQYF
TRBJ1-2 | TRBV29-1 | 14 | CSVDRPPDDYGYTF
TRBJ2-3 | TRBV7-9 | 16 | CASSYRREVARDTQYF
TRBJ2-3 | TRBV4-3 | 16 | CASSQGQGEDTDTQYF
TRBJ2-7 | TRBV7-9 | 13 | CASSLASENEQYF
TRBJ1-5 | TRBV7-9 | 15 | CASSLNVGSNQPQHF
TRBJ1-1 | TRBV3-1 | 12 | CASSHPSAEAFF
TRBJ1-2 | TRBV7-9 | 15 | CASSTRGGENDGYTF
TRBJ1-2 | TRBV30 | 13 | CAWIPGPLTTSTF
TRBJ2-3 | TRBV5-1 | 13 | CASSLVVTDTQYF
TRBJ1-5 | TRBV6-2/TRBV6-3 | 13 | CASSYSDNQPQHF
TRBJ2-2 | TRBV27 | 15 | CASSLSGGWTGELFF
TRBJ2-5 | TRBV6-2/TRBV6-3 | 15 | CASSYPVLKKETQYF
TRBJ2-7 | TRBV11-2 | 15 | CASSLGRTASYEQYF
TRBJ2-5 | TRBV9 | 15 | CASSFPGLSWETQYF
TRBJ2-7 | TRBV2 | 15 | CASREVAPSSYEQYF
TRBJ2-1 | TRBV29-1 | 15 | CSVEVSTSGANEQFF
TRBJ2-5 | TRBV7-9 | 15 | CASRTPGQETSTQYF
TRBJ2-3 | TRBV11-2 | 14 | CASRSLTSTDTQYF
TRBJ2-3 | TRBV19 | 13 | CASSLMWGDTQYF
TRBJ1-1 | TRBV7-9 | 11 | CAISKGQSAFF
TRBJ2-5 | TRBV18 | 19 | CASSPLGTSGNPPQETQYF
TRBJ1-1 | TRBV14 | 18 | CASSQGARWDFRNTEAFF
TRBJ2-7 | TRBV28 | 15 | CASSPNGHFYDEQYF
TRBJ2-5 | TRBV27 | 14 | CASSLLAGGETQYF
TRBJ1-2 | TRBV2 | 15 | CASTDRRRTNYGYTF
TRBJ1-5 | TRBV7-3 | 15 | CASSLVNGQLQPPHF
TRBJ1-4 | TRBV6-2/TRBV6-3 | 14 | CASSSLPTNEKLFF
TRBJ1-1 | TRBV5-6 | 13 | CASSLGVGTEAFF
TRBJ2-1 | TRBV30 | 15 | CAWTVGTVSYNEQFF
TRBJ2-2 | TRBV29-1 | 13 | CSVEREDAGELFF
TRBJ1-1 | TRBV6-5 | 16 | CASSPTGFGLNTEAFF
TRBJ1-2 | TRBV30 | 11 | CAWFASPGYTF
TRBJ2-5 | TRBV30 | 14 | CAWDTGGGQETQYF
TRBJ1-1 | TRBV12-2 | 13 | CASRRRGNTEAFF
TRBJ2-7 | TRBV29-1 | 13 | CSVGGGASGEQYF
TRBJ2-2 | TRBV7-9 | 14 | CASSLADKTGGLFF
TRBJ2-3 | TRBV7-9 | 16 | CATVGDTARSTDTQYF
TRBJ1-3 | TRBV7-9 | 16 | CASSFLSTSSGNTIYF
TRBJ2-7 | TRBV9 | 15 | CASSVDGGLAYEQYF
TRBJ2-7 | TRBV7-6 | 14 | CASSLQGNSYEQYF
TRBJ1-6 | TRBV9 | 14 | CASSAGQGVSPLHF
TRBJ2-6 | TRBV18 | 17 | CASSPYRSGGGANVLTF
TRBJ2-3 | TRBV25-1 | 15 | CASSEYGTSTDTQYF
TRBJ1-1 | TRBV5-8 | 17 | CASSFIKSRTENTEAFF
TRBJ2-7 | TRBV14 | 15 | CASSPYTGDTYEQYF
TRBJ2-3 | TRBV19 | 13 | CASCSSSTDTQYF
TRBJ1-4 | TRBV20-1 | 22 | CSARDQSVEVQDWENAVEKLFF
TRBJ2-1 | TRBV4-2 | 16 | CASSQETGLGMHEQFF